A selection of T cell receptor beta chains follows, all from one sample in a study of blood T cell repertoires in COVID-19. Method: immunoSEQ multiplex PCR; TCRdb's copy keeps in-frame clones and lacks some. The sample includes roughly 200,000 clones, around 87% of them seen just once. The sequenced sample consisted of PBMCs or T cells enriched from blood (not recorded which). These receptors came from a woman aged 40 to 49 in a cohort exposed to, infected with or recovered from COVID-19 (not recorded which). Each CDR3 is given with its conserved first and last residue. D genes are given only for firm matches. Not every row has a clone size; where given, it reads once, few, many or a size class.

CDR3: CASSHEIGDSAYGYTF
DNA: TGTGCCAGCTCACACGAAATAGGGGATTCGGCCTATGGCTACACCTTC
D: NA
J: TRBJ1-2
V: TRBV18
size: once

CDR3: CASSLNRGPSPLHF
DNA: TGTGCCAGCAGTTTAAACAGGGGGCCTTCACCCCTCCACTTT
D: TRBD1
J: TRBJ1-6
V: TRBV6-6
size: NA

CDR3: CASSPRGTGRVDTQYF
DNA: TGTGCCAGCAGCCCACGAGGGACAGGGAGGGTAGATACGCAGTATTTT
D: TRBD1
J: TRBJ2-3
V: TRBV3-1/TRBV3-2
size: once

CDR3: CASSQKRGFYGYTF
DNA: TGTGCCAGTAGCCAGAAGAGAGGTTTCTATGGCTACACCTTC
D: NA
J: TRBJ1-2
V: TRBV19
size: NA

CDR3: CASSQERPTYEQYF
DNA: TGCGCCAGCAGCCAAGAGCGGCCGACCTACGAGCAGTACTTC
D: NA
J: TRBJ2-7
V: TRBV4-1
size: NA

CDR3: CASSYQLSGPSYEQYF
DNA: TGTGCCAGCAGCTACCAATTGAGCGGACCCTCTTACGAGCAGTACTTC
D: NA
J: TRBJ2-7
V: TRBV5-4
size: NA

CDR3: CASSPQGAGQETQYF
DNA: TGTGCCAGCAGCCCACAGGGGGCAGGCCAAGAGACCCAGTACTTC
D: TRBD1
J: TRBJ2-5
V: TRBV27
size: NA

CDR3: CASRETSGNDEQYF
DNA: TGCGCCAGCAGGGAGACTAGCGGGAATGACGAGCAGTACTTC
D: TRBD2
J: TRBJ2-7
V: TRBV5-1
size: NA

CDR3: CASSFSGGAWEQYF
DNA: TGTGCCAGCAGCTTCTCGGGGGGGGCCTGGGAGCAGTACTTC
D: TRBD2
J: TRBJ2-7
V: TRBV11-2
size: NA

CDR3: CASSPGVAGGKETQYF
DNA: TGCGCCAGCAGCCCGGGGGTAGCGGGCGGGAAAGAGACCCAGTACTTC
D: TRBD2
J: TRBJ2-5
V: TRBV4-1
size: NA

CDR3: CASSFDRGETQYF
DNA: TGTGCCAGCAGCTTCGACAGGGGAGAGACCCAGTACTTC
D: TRBD1
J: TRBJ2-5
V: TRBV7-2
size: NA

CDR3: CASSLDGLNTEAFF
DNA: TGCGCCAGCAGCTTGGACGGTTTGAACACTGAAGCTTTCTTT
D: NA
J: TRBJ1-1
V: TRBV5-1
size: NA

CDR3: CASSIEGQRTGELFF
DNA: TGTGCCAGTAGTATAGAGGGACAGCGCACCGGGGAGCTGTTTTTT
D: TRBD1
J: TRBJ2-2
V: TRBV19
size: NA

CDR3: CASSDAGTGITGELFF
DNA: TGTGCCAGCAGTGACGCCGGGACAGGAATCACCGGGGAGCTGTTTTTT
D: TRBD1
J: TRBJ2-2
V: TRBV25-1
size: NA

CDR3: CASSLRNQPQHF
DNA: TGTGCCAGCAGTTTGAGGAATCAGCCCCAGCATTTT
D: NA
J: TRBJ1-5
V: TRBV28
size: NA

CDR3: CASSPLSGPGVF
DNA: TGTGCCAGCAGTCCCCTGAGCGGCCCGGGGGTCTTC
D: NA
J: TRBJ2-1
V: TRBV27
size: NA

CDR3: CASSLTGESEKLFF
DNA: TGTGCCAGCAGTTTGACAGGGGAGAGCGAAAAACTGTTTTTT
D: TRBD1
J: TRBJ1-4
V: TRBV28
size: few

CDR3: CASSLAGGNPFSSYNEQFF
DNA: TGTGCCAGCAGTCTAGCGGGGGGGAATCCCTTTAGCTCCTACAATGAGCAGTTCTTC
D: TRBD2
J: TRBJ2-1
V: TRBV28
size: once

CDR3: CASSQDGYGYTF
DNA: TGTGCCAGCAGCCAAGACGGCTATGGCTACACCTTC
D: NA
J: TRBJ1-2
V: TRBV3-1/TRBV3-2
size: NA

CDR3: CASSTGQAVSYEQYF
DNA: TGTGCCAGCAGCACGGGACAGGCGGTGAGCTACGAGCAGTACTTC
D: TRBD1
J: TRBJ2-7
V: TRBV28
size: NA

CDR3: CASSDNRLAGPTDTQYF
DNA: TGTGCCAGCAGCGACAACCGACTAGCGGGACCCACAGATACGCAGTATTTT
D: TRBD2
J: TRBJ2-3
V: TRBV9
size: once

CDR3: CASSPDWRGGNTDTQYF
DNA: TGTGCCAGCAGCCCAGACTGGCGGGGGGGAAACACAGATACGCAGTATTTT
D: TRBD2
J: TRBJ2-3
V: TRBV28
size: NA

CDR3: CASSSGQGADTEAFF
DNA: TGTGCCAGCAGCTCAGGACAGGGGGCCGACACTGAAGCTTTCTTT
D: TRBD1
J: TRBJ1-1
V: TRBV3-1/TRBV3-2
size: NA

CDR3: CASSQDLIVETQYF
DNA: TGCGCCAGCAGCCAAGATTTAATAGTCGAGACCCAGTACTTC
D: NA
J: TRBJ2-5
V: TRBV4-1
size: NA

CDR3: CASSLAGGRAYNEQFF
DNA: TGTGCCAGCAGCTTGGCCGGCGGGAGGGCCTACAATGAGCAGTTCTTC
D: TRBD2
J: TRBJ2-1
V: TRBV5-4
size: NA

CDR3: CASSLSGEPYEQYF
DNA: TGTGCCAGCAGCTTATCGGGGGAGCCCTACGAGCAGTACTTC
D: NA
J: TRBJ2-7
V: TRBV7-9
size: NA

CDR3: CASSYRDRWEKLFF
DNA: TGTGCCAGCTCATACCGGGACAGATGGGAAAAACTGTTTTTT
D: TRBD1
J: TRBJ1-4
V: TRBV2
size: NA

CDR3: CASSPGTDPRNYGYTF
DNA: TGTGCCAGCTCACCAGGGACAGACCCTAGGAACTATGGCTACACCTTC
D: TRBD1
J: TRBJ1-2
V: TRBV18
size: few

CDR3: CASSRTSGSYEQYF
DNA: TGTGCCAGTAGCCGGACTAGCGGGAGTTACGAGCAGTACTTC
D: TRBD2
J: TRBJ2-7
V: TRBV19
size: few

CDR3: CASSGQVGTEAFF
DNA: TGCGCCAGCAGTGGACAGGTCGGCACTGAAGCTTTCTTT
D: NA
J: TRBJ1-1
V: TRBV10-1
size: NA

CDR3: CASSVQGSGYTF
DNA: TGTGCCAGCAGTGTACAGGGTTCTGGCTACACCTTC
D: NA
J: TRBJ1-2
V: TRBV28
size: NA

CDR3: CASALGYGVEETQYF
DNA: TGTGCTAGTGCCCTGGGCTACGGGGTTGAAGAGACCCAGTACTTC
D: NA
J: TRBJ2-5
V: TRBV12-5
size: NA

CDR3: CASSLGGQYNEQFF
DNA: TGTGCCAGCAGTTTAGGGGGACAGTACAATGAGCAGTTCTTC
D: TRBD1
J: TRBJ2-1
V: TRBV27
size: NA

CDR3: CASSVVRLAGASTDTQYF
DNA: TGTGCCAGCAGCGTAGTCCGGCTAGCGGGGGCCTCCACAGATACGCAGTATTTT
D: TRBD2
J: TRBJ2-3
V: TRBV9
size: NA

CDR3: CASAITSGSGGYGYTF
DNA: TGTGCCAGCGCCATTACCTCCGGGTCCGGAGGCTATGGCTACACCTTC
D: NA
J: TRBJ1-2
V: TRBV18
size: NA

CDR3: CAGLGSGVYNEQFF
DNA: TGTGCCGGACTTGGCTCAGGGGTTTACAATGAGCAGTTCTTC
D: NA
J: TRBJ2-1
V: TRBV7-9
size: NA

CDR3: CASSLASYNEQFF
DNA: TGTGCCAGCAGCTTAGCGTCTTACAATGAGCAGTTCTTC
D: NA
J: TRBJ2-1
V: TRBV7-9
size: NA

CDR3: CASSLGFRPSSYNSPLHF
DNA: TGTGCCAGCAGCTTAGGCTTCCGGCCTAGCTCCTATAATTCACCCCTCCACTTT
D: NA
J: TRBJ1-6
V: TRBV7-8
size: NA